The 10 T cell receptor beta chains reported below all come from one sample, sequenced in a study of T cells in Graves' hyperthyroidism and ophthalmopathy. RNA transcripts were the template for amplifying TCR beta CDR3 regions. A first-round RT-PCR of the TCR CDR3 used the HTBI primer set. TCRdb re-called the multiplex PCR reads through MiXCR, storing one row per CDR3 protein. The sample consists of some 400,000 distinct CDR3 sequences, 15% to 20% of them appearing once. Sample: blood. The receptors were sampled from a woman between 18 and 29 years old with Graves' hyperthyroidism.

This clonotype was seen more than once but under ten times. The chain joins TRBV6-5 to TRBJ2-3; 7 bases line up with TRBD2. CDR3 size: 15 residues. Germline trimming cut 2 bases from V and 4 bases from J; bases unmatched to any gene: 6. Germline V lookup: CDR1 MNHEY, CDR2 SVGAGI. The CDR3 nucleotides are TGTGCCAGCAGTTACACGTGGGGGGGGTCAGATACGCAGTATTTT. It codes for CASSYTWGGSDTQYF.

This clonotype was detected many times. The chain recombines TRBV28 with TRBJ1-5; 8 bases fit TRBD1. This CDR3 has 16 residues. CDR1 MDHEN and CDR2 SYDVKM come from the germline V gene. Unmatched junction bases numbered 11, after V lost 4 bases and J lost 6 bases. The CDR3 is CASSSDRGGRGQPQHF. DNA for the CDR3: TGTGCCAGCAGTTCCGACAGGGGAGGGCGGGGTCAGCCCCAGCATTTT.

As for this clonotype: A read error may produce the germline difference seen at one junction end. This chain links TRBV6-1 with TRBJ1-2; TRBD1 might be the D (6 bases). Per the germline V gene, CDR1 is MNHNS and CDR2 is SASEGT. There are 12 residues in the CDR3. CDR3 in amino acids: CASSLGPPGEVF. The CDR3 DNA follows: TGTGCCAGCTCCCTCGGTCCACCAGGGGAAGTATTC.

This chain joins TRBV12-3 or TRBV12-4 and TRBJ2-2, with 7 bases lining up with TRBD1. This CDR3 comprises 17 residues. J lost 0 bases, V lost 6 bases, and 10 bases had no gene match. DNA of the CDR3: TGTGCCAGCAGACCTACCACAGGGGCTACGAACACCGGGGAGCTGTTTTTT. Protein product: CASRPTTGATNTGELFF.

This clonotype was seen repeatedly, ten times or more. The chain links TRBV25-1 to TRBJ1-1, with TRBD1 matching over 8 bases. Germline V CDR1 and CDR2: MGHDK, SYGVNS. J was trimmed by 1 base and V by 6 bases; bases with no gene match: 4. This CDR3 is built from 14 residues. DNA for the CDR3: TGTGCCAGCAGCCAGGGGGCGGGGAACACTGAAGCTTTCTTT. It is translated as CASSQGAGNTEAFF.

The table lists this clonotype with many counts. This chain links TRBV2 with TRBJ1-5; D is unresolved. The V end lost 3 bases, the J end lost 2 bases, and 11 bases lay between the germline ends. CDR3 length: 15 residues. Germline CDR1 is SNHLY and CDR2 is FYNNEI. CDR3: CASSEGSMGNQPQHF. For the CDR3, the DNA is TGTGCCAGCAGTGAGGGGAGCATGGGCAATCAGCCCCAGCATTTT.

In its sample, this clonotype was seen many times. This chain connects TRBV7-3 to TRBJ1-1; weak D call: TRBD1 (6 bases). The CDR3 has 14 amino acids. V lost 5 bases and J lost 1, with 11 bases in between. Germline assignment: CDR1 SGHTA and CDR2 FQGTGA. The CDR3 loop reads CASSQGQGNTEAFF. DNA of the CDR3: TGTGCCAGCAGCCAGGGGCAGGGGAACACTGAAGCTTTCTTT.

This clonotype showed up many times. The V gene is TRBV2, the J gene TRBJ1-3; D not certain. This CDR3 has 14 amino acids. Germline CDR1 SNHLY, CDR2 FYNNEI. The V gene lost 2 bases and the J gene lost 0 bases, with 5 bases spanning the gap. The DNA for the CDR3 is TGTGCCAGCAGTGAACTCCTCTCTGGAAACACCATATATTTT. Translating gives CASSELLSGNTIYF.

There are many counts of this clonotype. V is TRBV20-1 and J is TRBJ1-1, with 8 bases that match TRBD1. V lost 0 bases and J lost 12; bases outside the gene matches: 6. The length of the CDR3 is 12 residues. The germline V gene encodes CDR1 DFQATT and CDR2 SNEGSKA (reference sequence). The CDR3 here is CSAREWTGRSFF. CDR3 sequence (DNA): TGCAGTGCTAGAGAATGGACAGGGCGGTCTTTCTTT.

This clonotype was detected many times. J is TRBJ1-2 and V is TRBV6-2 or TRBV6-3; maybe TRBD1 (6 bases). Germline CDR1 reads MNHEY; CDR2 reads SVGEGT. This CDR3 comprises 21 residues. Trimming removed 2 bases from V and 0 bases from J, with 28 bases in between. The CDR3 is CASSYPDRLSPYVTTNYGYTF. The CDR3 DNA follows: TGTGCCAGCAGTTACCCCGACAGGCTATCGCCCTACGTTACTACTAACTATGGCTACACCTTC.